Listed here are 22 T cell receptor beta chains from one sample, sequenced in a study of post-analysis software for immune sequencing data. Study results and caveats: Roughly five TRBV segments, including TRBV5-6, TRBV5-1 and TRBV20-1, were more frequent in patients than controls.

Their antigen targets remain unknown. Included in the TCR beta cDNA libraries were unique molecular identifiers. Each CDR3 protein is one row after TCRdb ran MiXCR on the PCR reads. This table holds some 890,000 distinct CDR3 sequences, approximately 50% found once. Specimen: blood. The origin of the receptors is a girl between 10 and 17 years old with multiple sclerosis.

This chain uses TRBV5-1 with TRBJ2-2; D gene unclear. The ends were cut back, 10 bases at V and 1 base at J, with 11 bases in the middle. Germline CDR1 reads SGHRS; CDR2 reads YFSETQ. This CDR3 contains 13 residues. Here the CDR3 reads CASSRWNTGELFF. The CDR3 DNA reads TGCGCCTCCAGCAGATGGAACACCGGGGAGCTGTTTTTT.

V is TRBV4-1 and J is TRBJ2-7; D ambiguous. The V end lost 1 base, the J end lost 1 base, and 8 bases lay between the germline ends. Looked up from germline, CDR1 is MGHRA and CDR2 is YSYEKL. This CDR3 has 14 residues. The CDR3: CASSQGVLSYEQYF. The DNA for the CDR3 is TGCGCCAGCAGCCAAGGAGTCTTATCCTACGAGCAGTACTTC.

J is TRBJ2-5 and V is TRBV3-1, with a weak D call TRBD1 (7 bases). The CDR3 is 17 amino acids. Germline CDR1 LGHDT, CDR2 YNNKEL (reference sequence). V dropped 4 bases and J dropped 2 bases, with 20 bases sitting between them. The CDR3 sequence: CASSLAAGQIFQETQYF. In DNA form, the CDR3 reads TGTGCCAGCAGCCTTGCCGCGGGACAGATTTTTCAAGAGACCCAGTACTTC.

The chain employs TRBV3-1 and TRBJ2-5; tentatively, D is TRBD1 (5 bases). Germline V CDR1 and CDR2: LGHDT, YNNKEL (reference sequence). This CDR3 region has 18 residues. V lost 4 bases to trimming and J lost 2 bases, with 23 bases between them. In DNA, the CDR3 is TGTGCCAGCAGCCGCAATACTGCTGGGGCAGGGTATCAAGAGACCCAGTACTTC. Its translation is CASSRNTAGAGYQETQYF.

The V gene is TRBV6-1, the J gene TRBJ1-2, with D possibly matching TRBD1 (6 bases). V lost 7 bases and J lost 4, with 16 bases in between. Germline assignment: CDR1 MNHNS and CDR2 SASEGT. The CDR3 sequence is 14 residues long. CDR3 bases: TGTGCCAGCAAACCAAACGGGGGCGGCTATGGCTACACCTTC. Translation: CASKPNGGGYGYTF.

This chain uses TRBV7-9 with TRBJ1-5; D call uncertain. The germline gives CDR1 SEHNR, CDR2 FQNEAQ (reference sequence). Deletions cut 5 bases from V and 0 bases from J, with 17 bases between. CDR3 length: 17 residues. The CDR3 nucleotides read TGTGCCAGCAGCCTTACCCCGGCTCTAAATAGCAATCAGCCCCAGCATTTT. Its translation is CASSLTPALNSNQPQHF.

Details on this clonotype: A read error may account for a junction end that differs from germline. The rearrangement links TRBV6-5 to TRBJ2-1; D unresolved. In germline, CDR1 is MNHEY, CDR2 SVGAGI. This CDR3 is built from 15 residues. CDR3 sequence reads: CASSQTWSSYNEQFF. CDR3 nucleotides: TGTGCCAGCAGTCAAACCTGGAGCTCCTACAATGAGCAGTTCTTT.

The chain's CDR3 is CASSPNPLSNEQFF. CDR3 bases: TGCGCCAGCAGTCCCAATCCCCTCAGTAATGAGCAGTTCTTC. V and J are TRBV4-1 and TRBJ2-1; D unclear. The germline V and J ends were trimmed by 6 bases and 7 bases, with 16 bases remaining between them. CDR1 is MGHRA, CDR2 YSYEKL, per germline. This CDR3 spans 14 amino acids.

This clonotype was detected a few times. CDR3 coding DNA: TGTGCCATCAGTGAGTCGGGTGGGAATCAGCCCCAGCATTTT. It yields the protein CAISESGGNQPQHF. The chain employs TRBV10-3 and TRBJ1-5; D is unresolved. The CDR3 is 14 residues long. The V end lost 0 bases, the J end lost 4 bases, and 7 bases lay between the germline ends. In germline, CDR1 is ENHRY, CDR2 SYGVKD.

The rearrangement joins TRBV20-1 to TRBJ2-7; D might be TRBD2 (5 bases). CDR3 length equals 16 residues. V lost 1 base to trimming and J lost 6 bases, with 22 bases between them. CDR1 and CDR2 from the germline V gene are DFQATT and SNEGSKA (reference sequence). CDR3 coding DNA: TGCAGTGCTAGAGGCTCCCCAGCTAGCCCCATTCCCGAGCAGTACTTC. Amino acid sequence: CSARGSPASPIPEQYF.

A remark on this clonotype: A junction end diverges from the germline sequence, so it may reflect a read error. V and J are TRBV7-9 and TRBJ2-7; D call uncertain. CDR1 SEHNR and CDR2 FQNEAQ come from the germline V gene (reference sequence). The CDR3 runs to 12 residues. The chain's CDR3 is CASSLASDEQYF. The CDR3 DNA follows: TGCGCCAGCAGCTTAGCATCGGACGAGCAGTACTTC.

This clonotype was picked up one time. This chain links TRBV7-9 with TRBJ1-6; a weak D match, TRBD1 (6 bases). V shed 6 bases and J shed 5 bases, with 11 bases lying between them. Germline CDR1 is SEHNR and CDR2 is FQNEAQ (reference sequence). CDR3 length: 14 residues. CDR3 nucleotide sequence: TGTGCCAGCAGTCCCGGGACACATAATTCACCCCTCCACTTT. It codes for CASSPGTHNSPLHF. Variable domain in full (rest from reference TRBV7-9 and TRBJ1-6): DTGVSQNPRHKITKRGQNVTFRCDPISEHNRLYWYRQTLGQGPEFLTYFQNEAQLEKSRLLSDRFSAERPKGSFSTLEIQRTEQGDSAMYLCASSPGTHNSPLHFGNGTRLTVT.

In regard to this clonotype: The junction departs from germline at one end; a sequencing error may be responsible. The gene calls are TRBV6-1 and TRBJ2-7, with 9 bases fitting TRBD1. The V gene's germline CDR1 is MNHNS and CDR2 SASEGT. The CDR3 extends over 15 amino acids. The CDR3 loop is CASTARTGDGYEQYF. The CDR3 DNA reads as TGTGCTAGCACCGCAAGGACAGGGGACGGGTACGAGCAGTACTTC.

The chain employs TRBV20-1 and TRBJ2-3; TRBD2 matches at 8 bases. Trimming removed 1 base from V and 6 bases from J; junction bases left unmatched: 6. The CDR3 length is 14 residues. Germline V gene data show CDR1 as DFQATT and CDR2 as SNEGSKA (reference sequence). CDR3 sequence: CSARVSGRTDTQYF. The DNA for the CDR3 is TGCAGTGCTAGAGTCAGCGGGAGAACGGATACGCAGTATTTT.

This chain joins TRBV9 and TRBJ2-1; D tentatively reads TRBD1 or TRBD2 (7 bases each). V dropped 1 base and J dropped 9 bases, with 20 bases sitting between them. The CDR3 is 16 residues long. Germline CDR1 SGDLS, CDR2 YYNGEE. Here the CDR3 reads CASSVSSRGGGGEQFF. The CDR3 region has the DNA TGTGCCAGCAGCGTAAGCTCCAGGGGGGGTGGGGGTGAGCAGTTCTTC.

The chain links TRBV12-3 or TRBV12-4 to TRBJ2-7; D perhaps matches TRBD2 (6 bases). There are 14 residues in the CDR3. Trimming took 3 bases from V and 4 from J, leaving 13 bases between them. This CDR3 is CASSFQLAAYEQYF. The CDR3 bases are TGTGCCAGCAGTTTCCAACTAGCAGCGTACGAGCAGTACTTC.

The V call is TRBV6-1, the J call TRBJ1-1, with D perhaps matching TRBD1 (6 bases). Germline V CDR1 and CDR2: MNHNS, SASEGT. V was cut by 0 bases and J by 7 bases, with 12 bases left in between. The CDR3 covers 14 residues. CDR3 residues: CASSEAIRGVEAFF. CDR3 sequence (DNA): TGTGCCAGCAGTGAAGCGATCAGGGGTGTTGAAGCTTTCTTT.

The chain links TRBV29-1 to TRBJ2-1; the D is unclear. V was shortened by 1 base and J by 6 bases, with 4 bases between the two germline ends. This CDR3 is built from 11 residues. Germline-derived CDR1 and CDR2 are SQVTM and ANQGSEA. In DNA form, the CDR3 reads TGCAGCGTTGAAGGGGTCAATGAGCAGTTCTTC. This sequence encodes CSVEGVNEQFF.

A few counts support this clonotype. The V call is TRBV5-5, the J call TRBJ2-3; TRBD2 matches at 9 bases. This CDR3 region has 17 residues. Germline V CDR1 and CDR2: SGHKS, YYEKEE (reference sequence). V trimming: 0 bases; J trimming: 1 base; junction bases outside the gene matches: 6. This chain's CDR3 is CASSLVRASGGTDTQYF. The CDR3 bases are TGTGCCAGCAGCTTGGTAAGGGCTAGCGGGGGCACAGATACGCAGTATTTT.

Only a few counts were recorded for this clonotype. The chain has TRBV12-3 or TRBV12-4 and TRBJ2-7; D is undetermined. The assigned J gene may be wrong: the sequence end matches TRBJ2-5 better. CDR3 size: 13 residues. In nucleotides, the CDR3 is TGTGCCAGCAGTGATAGAGGAGCGGAGACCCAGTACTTC. It yields the protein CASSDRGAETQYF.

The gene calls are TRBV5-1 and TRBJ2-1, with a weak D call TRBD2 (7 bases). V was shortened by 0 bases and J by 6 bases, with 13 bases between the two germline ends. CDR3 size: 15 residues. CDR1 is SGHRS and CDR2 is YFSETQ in the germline V gene. CDR3 sequence (DNA): TGCGCCAGCAGCTTGGACAGGGAGGGCAGCAATGAGCAGTTCTTC. This encodes CASSLDREGSNEQFF. Variable domain in full (rest from reference TRBV5-1 and TRBJ2-1): KAGVTQTPRYLIKTRGQQVTLSCSPISGHRSVSWYQQTPGQGLQFLFEYFSETQRNKGNFPGRFSGRQFSNSRSEMNVSTLELGDSALYLCASSLDREGSNEQFFGPGTRLTVL.

This clonotype has just a few counts. The chain combines TRBV9 with TRBJ2-6; possibly TRBD1 for D (5 bases). V lost 3 bases, J lost 0 bases, and 10 bases lay in between. This CDR3 comprises 16 residues. The germline V gene encodes CDR1 SGDLS and CDR2 YYNGEE. The CDR3 DNA is TGTGCCAGCAGCGAGAGACAGCTCTCTGGGGCCAACGTCCTGACTTTC. This codes for CASSERQLSGANVLTF.